The rows below give T cell receptor beta chains drawn from one sample of a study of blood T cell repertoires in COVID-19. The table came from immunoSEQ multiplex PCR; TCRdb's copy has only in-frame clones and leaves some out. The sample contains about 270,000 clones, around 89% of which appear only once. Material: PBMCs or T cells enriched from blood (not recorded which). These TCRs come from a woman aged 25 to 39 with acute COVID-19. Both conserved end residues are part of each CDR3. Each record gives: CDR3 DNA, CDR3 protein, J gene, D gene, clone size, V gene. D genes are given only for firm matches. Clone size is not always given. Where it is, it says once, few, many or a class for expanded clones.

TGTGCCAGCAGCGTAGGATCTAGCGGGATCGCCTACGAGCAGTACTTC | CASSVGSSGIAYEQYF | TRBJ2-7 | TRBD2 | . | TRBV9
TGTGCCAGCAGTGCAAGACTAGCGGGAGGGCCCGAGGAGCAGTTCTTC | CASSARLAGGPEEQFF | TRBJ2-1 | TRBD2 | . | TRBV27
TGTGCCAGCAGCGGACAAGACAGGGGGCCCAGGGCTGAGCAGTTCTTC | CASSGQDRGPRAEQFF | TRBJ2-1 | TRBD1 | . | TRBV9
TGCGCCAGCAGCTTGGGTAGGGGACAGTCCTACGAGCAGTACTTC | CASSLGRGQSYEQYF | TRBJ2-7 | TRBD1 | . | TRBV5-1
TGTGCCAGCACCCGCTCGGGAAGTTTGGCCGGGGAGCTGTTTTTT | CASTRSGSLAGELFF | TRBJ2-2 | . | . | TRBV3-1/TRBV3-2
TGTGCCAGCAGCTTGGGTCGGGGTATGAACACCGGGGAGCTGTTTTTT | CASSLGRGMNTGELFF | TRBJ2-2 | . | . | TRBV5-4
TGCAGCGTCCCCGGGACAGGAGCCCCCCGGGGTAGTAGGAGTGGGACCCAGTACTTC | CSVPGTGAPRGSRSGTQYF | TRBJ2-5 | TRBD1 | . | TRBV29-1
TGTGCCAGCAGCTTAGGGGGACTAACCGATTCACCCCTCCACTTT | CASSLGGLTDSPLHF | TRBJ1-6 | . | medium-sized | TRBV7-9
TGTGCCAGCATTGGACAGGCCTACGAGCAGTACTTC | CASIGQAYEQYF | TRBJ2-7 | TRBD1 | . | TRBV27
TGTGCCAGCAGTTTATCGTTTGGCCTTGAGGGGGATGAGCAGTTCTTC | CASSLSFGLEGDEQFF | TRBJ2-1 | . | . | TRBV28
TGTGCCAGCAGTGAATCCCCGGGACAGACTTTCTACGAGCAGTACTTC | CASSESPGQTFYEQYF | TRBJ2-7 | TRBD1 | . | TRBV2
TGTGCCAGCAGGCCGGGACAGGGGTATGGCTACACCTTC | CASRPGQGYGYTF | TRBJ1-2 | TRBD1 | . | TRBV27
TGTGCCAGCAGCTCCGCGGAGACCCAGTACTTC | CASSSAETQYF | TRBJ2-5 | . | . | TRBV7-8
TGTGCCAGCAGTCAGGACAGTAATGAAAAACTGTTTTTT | CASSQDSNEKLFF | TRBJ1-4 | . | . | TRBV28
TGTGCCTCATCGACAGGGGTGAACACTGAAGCTTTCTTT | CASSTGVNTEAFF | TRBJ1-1 | TRBD1 | . | TRBV30
TGTGCCAGCAGTTCACAGGGGGCCATGAAGCCCCAGCATTTT | CASSSQGAMKPQHF | TRBJ1-5 | TRBD1 | . | TRBV27
TGCGCCAGCAGTCCTAGCGGGAGCACAGATACGCAGTATTTT | CASSPSGSTDTQYF | TRBJ2-3 | TRBD2 | . | TRBV5-1